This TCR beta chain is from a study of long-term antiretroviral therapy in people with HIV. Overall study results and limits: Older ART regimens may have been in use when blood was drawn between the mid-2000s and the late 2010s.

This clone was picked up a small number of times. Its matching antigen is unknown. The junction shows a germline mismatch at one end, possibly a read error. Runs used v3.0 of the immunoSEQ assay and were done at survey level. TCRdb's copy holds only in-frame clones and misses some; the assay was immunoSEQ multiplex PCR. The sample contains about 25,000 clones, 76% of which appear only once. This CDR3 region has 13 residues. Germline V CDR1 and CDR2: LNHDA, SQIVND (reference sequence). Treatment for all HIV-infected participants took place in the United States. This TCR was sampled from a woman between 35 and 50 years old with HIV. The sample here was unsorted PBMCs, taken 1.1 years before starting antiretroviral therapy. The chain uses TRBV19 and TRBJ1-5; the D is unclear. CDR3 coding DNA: TGTGCCAGTACAAGACGTGGGCAGCCGGGAATGGATTTT. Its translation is CASTRRGQPGMDF.